This entry features one T cell receptor beta chain sequence. The V end was cut by 6 bases, the J end by 7 bases, with 4 bases between. CDR1 is SQVTM and CDR2 is ANQGSEA in the germline V gene. The CDR3 sequence is 9 residues long. This sample is drawn from a study of shared clonotypes between healthy human individuals. Into CD45RA+ naive and CD45RA-negative memory subsets, the CD4+ cells were split. The assay was immunoSEQ multiplex PCR, and TCRdb's table has in-frame clones only and misses some. The sample has hundreds of thousands of clones; roughly 97% are singletons. What was sequenced was naive CD4+ T cells sorted from blood. Specified subset: CD45RA+ positively selected. The clonotype was recovered from a woman younger than 45 in good health. The chain combines TRBV29-1 with TRBJ1-5; D call uncertain. The CDR3: CSVPQPQHF. CDR3 DNA sequence: TGCAGCGTACCCCAGCCCCAGCATTTT.